This T cell receptor beta chain emerged from a study of vaccination effects on CD4 cells after COVID-19. Background on the study: It was a median of 72 days after the second dose that post-vaccine samples were obtained. The study, taken as a whole, reports: Convalescent patients numbered few in the study; early post-infection timepoints were missing entirely. Clones from infection and from vaccination both contracted markedly late after vaccination.

A note on this clone: Its antigen is as yet unknown.

The CDR3 loop spans 13 amino acids. Germline CDR1 SGHRS, CDR2 YFSETQ. The V gene lost 2 bases and the J gene lost 6 bases, with 11 bases spanning the gap. Ahead of sequencing, the ViraFEST assay grew antigen-specific CD4+ T cells using viral peptide pools. Cultured cells yielded isolated CD4+ T cells after 10 days. The participants, recipients of two vaccine doses, got either BNT162b2 or mRNA-1273. People in the vaccine group had not been infected with SARS-CoV-2 before, and their nucleocapsid antibodies were negative. Using immunoSEQ multiplex PCR, the repertoire was profiled, and TCRdb retains in-frame clones only, with some absent. The sample includes about 27,000 clones, around four fifths seen only once; the top ten take 1.4%.

This specimen was CD4+ T cells from PBMCs cultured with HCoV-NL63 spike peptides, taken after COVID-19 vaccination. The chain combines TRBV5-1 with TRBJ1-1; D is possibly TRBD1 (5 bases). The clonotype was recovered from a human donor who received a COVID-19 vaccine. Some clones in this sample may be carry-over from other donors' samples. This CDR3 reads CASSLGVSPEAFF. CDR3 nucleotides: TGCGCCAGCAGCTTAGGGGTGAGTCCTGAAGCTTTCTTT.